This entry features one T cell receptor beta chain sequence. In the authors' workflow: By means of reference gene primer amplification, nucleated cell counts were estimated. Method: immunoSEQ multiplex PCR; TCRdb's copy keeps in-frame clones and lacks some. That table gives V, J and clone size, and the DNA gave D and trimming. The table includes roughly 49,000 clones, about four fifths detected once. J lost 0 bases, V lost 0 bases, and 2 bases had no gene match. The CDR3 is 15 amino acids. Germline CDR1 SGHDT, CDR2 YYEEEE. This record comes from a study of blood T cell repertoires in COVID-19. Study summary: PBMCs, B-cell-depleted T cells, or T cells provided the cDNA or gDNA that made up the material.

The chain joins TRBV5-6 to TRBJ1-1; 7 bases agree with TRBD1. The receptor was derived from a man aged 50-60 years with acute or convalescent COVID-19. The specimen sequenced was peripheral blood. CDR3 nucleotides: TGTGCCAGCAGCTTGGTAACAGGGGTGAACACTGAAGCTTTCTTT. This sequence encodes CASSLVTGVNTEAFF.